This section outlines one TCR beta chain sequence together with its context. The sample belongs to a study of blood T cell repertoires in COVID-19. Overall study: T cells, B-cell-depleted T cells, or PBMCs provided the cDNA or gDNA that served as material.

Authors' data handling: Amplification with reference gene primers provided the estimates of nucleated cell counts. Libraries were prepared by immunoSEQ multiplex PCR; TCRdb keeps only in-frame clonotypes and omits some of them. D and trimming come from the DNA, and the V and J calls and clone size come from that table. The table shows about 440,000 clones, with about 85% occurring only once. Per the germline V gene, CDR1 is MGHRA and CDR2 is YSYEKL. The CDR3 totals 15 residues. Trimming cost V 8 bases and J 9 bases; bases outside gene matches: 11. Participants spanned ages about 18 to 89 years and resided in 24 US areas. Assignment of participants to cohorts was predicated upon participant-reported clinical history.

The chain combines TRBV4-1 with TRBJ2-1; 12 bases are shared with TRBD1. The source material was PBMCs or T cells enriched from blood (not recorded which). This receptor was taken from a woman younger than 30 with acute COVID-19. The CDR3 here is CASRTPGQGAGEQFF. DNA for the CDR3: TGCGCCAGCCGGACCCCGGGACAGGGGGCGGGTGAGCAGTTCTTC.